The subject of this entry is one T cell receptor (beta chain). No cognate antigen has been identified for it. No much larger clone is present one base from it, and per-base qualities are unavailable. The data are from a study of T cell responses to AZD1222 COVID-19 vaccine (dated by TCRdb to the early 2020s). As for the study more broadly: AZD1222 recipients with second doses at about 4 weeks or about 12 weeks were pooled, because spike-specific TCR depth and breadth did not differ between schedules. TCR sequencing was performed for about 250 trial participants, of whom around 200 were given two doses of AZD1222 and around 25 were given two doses of MenACWY control vaccine. Trial participants were enrolled by age into 18-55, 56-69 and 70-plus year subgroups, with approximately 160, 26 and 62 TCR-sequenced participants respectively. General findings and caveats noted by the study authors: In the small 56-69-year group, the increase in depth fell short of significance, most likely because of low power. Conclusions about previously exposed vaccinees are limited, since just a handful of AZD1222 recipients were seropositive for SARS-CoV-2 at baseline. Because no day 14 peak-response samples were available, repertoires were characterized only after the peak T cell response. Reportedly, close to half of the unique spike-specific TCRs recognized epitopes lying outside the regions that are mutated in the B.1.351 and B.1.1.7 variants. A significant rise in spike-specific TCR breadth and depth was observed after two AZD1222 doses relative to day 0 and relative to MenACWY recipients. The vaccine-associated CD4 TCRs covered the entire spike protein, and the dominant responses fell in regions 160-218 and 743-854. Most participants were white British and females outnumbered males, and the authors suggested that clonal diversity may have been underestimated.

The CDR3 regions of human TCRbeta chains were analyzed by immunosequencing. The study's processing was this. Repertoire TCRs were checked for matches against a reference library of SARS-CoV-2-specific TCRs that had been generated using the MIRA antigen-specificity platform. Breadth was defined as the fraction of unique TCRs that were SARS-CoV-2-associated, and depth was defined as the fraction of total T cells that were SARS-CoV-2-associated. Using the MIRA data, each spike-specific TCR was mapped to the spike region that the TCR reacts to and placed in a CD4 or CD8 class. Log10-transformed breadth and depth values were compared by one-way ANOVA with Sidak's multiple comparisons tests. TCRdb carries this immuneACCESS record with in-frame sequences only. Its versions omit some clonotypes, under half of them owing to an unresolved V gene in the studies checked, with the rest unexplained. The D gene and trimming were derived from the DNA, and the V and J assignments and clone size from that table. This sample lists 90,000 or so clones; around 90% were detected once. The biggest ten clones account for about 15% of the sample.

Reading the label with the study, this specimen's time point is: baseline before first vaccination. The vaccinee samples were drawn from two UK trials, COV001 and COV002, one of which was a single-blind randomized controlled phase 2/3 trial testing AZD1222 (ChAdOx1 nCoV-19) in healthy adults. Trial participant PBMC samples were collected at day 0 and day 28 after the second dose for TCRbeta chain sequencing. The sequence derives from an adult in good health. The source was peripheral blood, collected on day 0 of AZD1222 vaccination.

The sequenced DNA: TGTGCCAGCAGCCTCTTCCGGGGCGGCCGCGAAAAACTGTTTTTT. It encodes CASSLFRGGREKLFF. The chain couples TRBV14 to TRBJ1-4; the D gene is perhaps TRBD1, on 5 matching bases. The CDR3 numbers 15 residues from cysteine through phenylalanine. The CDR3 DNA has 45 bases and is translated from base 1. V gives up 4 bases and J gives up 8 bases, and the segment between their germline ends measures 17 bases. CDR1 and CDR2, looked up from the germline V gene, are SGHDN and FVKESK.